The 30 T cell receptor beta chains listed next were all sequenced from one sample in a study of T cells after yellow fever vaccination. TCRdb re-analysed the 5' RACE reads in MiXCR, keeping a single row per CDR3 protein. The sample records hundreds of thousands of distinct CDR3 sequences, about 6% being singletons. Here the sequenced sample was PBMCs, taken 5 days after the yellow fever booster vaccination. Source of these receptors: a man aged 30-40 years who received the YFV17D yellow fever vaccine.

This clonotype was recorded many times. V and J are TRBV10-1 and TRBJ2-7, with TRBD1 matching over 10 bases. V shed 2 bases and J 6 bases; nucleotides not matched to a gene: 13. The CDR3 consists of 17 residues. Germline loops: CDR1 WNHNN, CDR2 SYGVQD (reference sequence). The CDR3, as DNA: TGCGCCAGCAGTGAGACCCCCGGGACAGGGGATAGTGGCGAGCAGTACTTC. Translated: CASSETPGTGDSGEQYF.

There are many counts of this clonotype. This rearrangement joins TRBV12-3 or TRBV12-4 to TRBJ1-1, with 12 bases lining up with TRBD1. This CDR3 contains 19 residues. V lost 6 bases and J lost 7; bases outside the gene matches: 21. The DNA for the CDR3 is TGTGCCAGCAGACACAACAAGGGGACAGGGGGCTTATTGAGAGATGAAGCTTTCTTT. This translates into CASRHNKGTGGLLRDEAFF.

The sample holds many counts of this clonotype. The chain is built from TRBV6-5 and TRBJ1-1, with 8 bases aligning to TRBD1. CDR1 and CDR2 (germline): MNHEY, SVGAGI. The CDR3 extends over 14 amino acids. V shed 4 bases, J shed 4 bases, and the junction held 5 bases outside the gene matches. In nucleotides, the CDR3 is TGTGCCAGCAGTTTGAGGACAGGGCGCACTGAAGCTTTCTTT. Translation: CASSLRTGRTEAFF.

In this sample, this clonotype turned up many times. The chain carries TRBV7-9 and TRBJ2-2, with no clear D. Germline values: CDR1 SEHNR, CDR2 FQNEAQ (reference sequence). Trimming pared 7 bases from V and 5 bases from J, leaving 11 bases between. The CDR3 runs 13 residues. The CDR3: CASTNVGTGELFF. As DNA, the CDR3 is TGTGCCAGCACCAATGTGGGGACCGGGGAGCTGTTTTTT.

Many counts were recorded for this clonotype. This chain connects TRBV5-1 to TRBJ2-3; maybe TRBD2 (5 bases). With 5 bases removed from V and 2 bases from J, the gap between germline ends came to 12 bases. The germline V gene encodes CDR1 SGHRS and CDR2 YFSETQ. This CDR3 comprises 14 residues. The CDR3 bases are TGCGCCAGCAGACTTCCGGGGAACACAGATACGCAGTATTTT. It encodes CASRLPGNTDTQYF.

The table lists this clonotype with a few counts. The chain carries TRBV20-1 and TRBJ2-1; tentative D call: TRBD1 (6 bases). Trimming stripped 6 bases from V and 1 base from J, with 16 bases between. CDR3 length: 15 amino acids. CDR1 DFQATT and CDR2 SNEGSKA come from the germline V gene (reference sequence). The CDR3 spells CSAETGQPSYNEQFF. CDR3 bases: TGCAGTGCAGAAACCGGACAGCCTTCCTACAATGAGCAGTTCTTC.

Many counts were recorded for this clonotype. The V gene is TRBV27, the J gene TRBJ2-5, with 7 bases fitting TRBD2. V lost 3 bases and J lost 5; bases outside the gene matches: 6. CDR1 and CDR2 from the germline V gene are MNHEY and SMNVEV (reference sequence). The CDR3 length is 14 residues. The CDR3 loop reads CASSFLQGGETQYF. CDR3 bases: TGTGCCAGCAGTTTCCTCCAGGGAGGGGAGACCCAGTACTTC.

This sequence joins TRBV9 and TRBJ2-3, with 12 positions matching TRBD2. Per the germline V gene, CDR1 is SGDLS and CDR2 is YYNGEE. V shed 4 bases, J shed 5 bases, and the junction held 11 bases outside the gene matches. This CDR3 comprises 17 residues. In nucleotides, the CDR3 is TGTGCCAGCAGCATCGCACCGACTAGCGGGGGAAGAGATACGCAGTATTTT. Encoded protein: CASSIAPTSGGRDTQYF.

This clonotype was found many times. This chain uses TRBV5-1 with TRBJ2-7; TRBD1 aligns across 7 bases. Germline CDR1 and CDR2: SGHRS and YFSETQ. The CDR3 extends over 13 amino acids. This CDR3 is CTNRGENSYEQYF. As DNA, the CDR3 is TGCACAAACAGGGGTGAAAACTCCTACGAGCAGTACTTC. Filled out from reference TRBV5-1 and TRBJ2-7, the complete variable domain reads KAGVTQTPRYLIKTRGQQVTLSCSPISGHRSVSWYQQTPGQGLQFLFEYFSETQRNKGNFPGRFSGRQFSNSRSEMNVSTLELGDSALYLCTNRGENSYEQYFGPGTRLTVT.

This clonotype was found many times. The CDR3 here is CSVGVGDGYEQYF. For the CDR3, the DNA is TGCAGCGTTGGGGTGGGGGATGGCTACGAGCAGTACTTC. The rearrangement uses TRBV29-1 and TRBJ2-7; the D call may be TRBD1 or TRBD2 (5 bases each). Germline V gene data show CDR1 as SQVTM and CDR2 as ANQGSEA. V was pared by 4 bases and J by 3 bases, with 13 bases between. This CDR3 has 13 residues.

This clonotype has at least ten counts. The genes are TRBV7-2 and TRBJ2-5, with 7 bases lining up with TRBD2. This CDR3 is 16 amino acids long. V was clipped by 6 bases and J by 5 bases; unmatched bases: 15. Per the germline V gene, CDR1 is SGHTA and CDR2 is FQGNSA. CDR3 sequence (DNA): TGTGCCAGCAGTCGAAAGAGGCCTAGCGGAGTGGAGACCCAGTACTTC. Translation: CASSRKRPSGVETQYF. Supplemented by reference TRBV7-2 and TRBJ2-5, the full variable domain reads GAGVSQSPSNKVTEKGKDVELRCDPISGHTALYWYRQSLGQGLEFLIYFQGNSAPDKSGLPSDRFSAERTGGSVSTLTIQRTQQEDSAVYLCASSRKRPSGVETQYFGPGTRLLVL.

The chain combines TRBV6-5 with TRBJ1-6, with D tentatively TRBD1 (5 bases). The CDR3 is made up of 14 amino acids. Germline V lookup: CDR1 MNHEY, CDR2 SVGAGI. V lost 0 bases to trimming and J lost 6 bases, with 6 bases between them. This chain's CDR3 is CASSYSRGNSPLHF. DNA of the CDR3: TGTGCCAGCAGTTACTCAAGGGGTAATTCACCCCTCCACTTT.

The sample holds many counts of this clonotype. CDR3 amino acids: CASSRGAGLRNTGELFF. CDR3 DNA sequence: TGCGCCAGCAGTAGGGGGGCGGGCCTTCGGAACACCGGGGAGCTGTTTTTT. The chain has TRBV10-2 and TRBJ2-2; D is tentatively TRBD1 or TRBD2 (6 bases each). The CDR3 consists of 17 residues. In germline, CDR1 is WSHSY, CDR2 SAAADI. V lost 5 bases to trimming and J lost 1 base, with 17 bases between them.

The sample holds many counts of this clonotype. The genes are TRBV5-1 and TRBJ2-1; 10 nucleotides align to TRBD2. V shed 2 bases and J 8 bases; nucleotides not matched to a gene: 10. The CDR3 covers 16 residues. Germline V CDR1 and CDR2: SGHRS, YFSETQ. The CDR3 loop is CASSFPPLAGAHEQFF. The CDR3 coding sequence is TGCGCCAGCAGCTTTCCCCCTCTAGCGGGAGCCCATGAGCAGTTCTTC.

This sequence joins TRBV24-1 and TRBJ2-2, with D perhaps matching TRBD1 or TRBD2 (5 bases each). Germline loops: CDR1 KGHDR, CDR2 SFDVKD. This CDR3 comprises 17 residues. V lost 3 bases, J lost 7 bases, and 20 bases lay in between. CDR3 DNA: TGTGCCACCAGTGATCAACCGGGACGGCCTCCGATCGGGGAGCTGTTTTTT. Protein: CATSDQPGRPPIGELFF.

The genes are TRBV6-2 or TRBV6-3 and TRBJ2-1; 7 positions agree with TRBD2. Losses at the gene ends were 4 bases for V and 5 bases for J; bases not matched to a gene: 14. CDR1 and CDR2 (germline): MNHEY, SVGEGT. The CDR3 contains 17 residues. The CDR3 DNA follows: TGTGCCAGCAGTTTTGATCTAGCGGCTACGACCGACAATGAGCAGTTCTTC. Its translation is CASSFDLAATTDNEQFF.

This clonotype appeared a few times. This chain uses TRBV6-5 with TRBJ1-1; 7 bases fit TRBD1. The germline V gene encodes CDR1 MNHEY and CDR2 SVGAGI. The V and J ends lost 0 bases and 0 bases, in that order; junction bases with no gene match: 13. CDR3 length: 19 amino acids. The DNA of the CDR3 is TGTGCCAGCAGTTACTCGACGTTAAGGGGGCGGATGCTGAACACTGAAGCTTTCTTT. This sequence encodes CASSYSTLRGRMLNTEAFF.

V usage is TRBV18 and J usage is TRBJ2-3; no definite D call. The V gene's germline CDR1 is KGHSH and CDR2 LQKENI. The CDR3 consists of 16 residues. V dropped 2 bases and J dropped 0 bases, with 12 bases sitting between them. The CDR3: CASSPTASTSTDTQYF. Written as DNA, the CDR3 is TGTGCCAGCTCACCAACAGCTTCAACTAGCACAGATACGCAGTATTTT. Using reference TRBV18 and TRBJ2-3 for the parts outside the CDR3, the full variable domain is NAGVMQNPRHLVRRRGQEARLRCSPMKGHSHVYWYRQLPEEGLKFMVYLQKENIIDESGMPKERFSAEFPKEGPSILRIQQVVRGDSAAYFCASSPTASTSTDTQYFGPGTRLTVL.

This clonotype was observed many times. The genes are TRBV29-1 and TRBJ2-7; 9 bases match TRBD2. Per the germline V gene, CDR1 is SQVTM and CDR2 is ANQGSEA. V dropped 4 bases and J dropped 6; count of bases not matched to a gene: 7. There are 13 residues in the CDR3. The CDR3 DNA reads as TGCAGCGTTGTATACCTAGCGGGACGCGAGCAGTACTTC. Encoded protein: CSVVYLAGREQYF.

This clonotype was counted ten times or more. The rearrangement joins TRBV18 to TRBJ1-1; D ambiguous. CDR1 is KGHSH, CDR2 LQKENI, per germline. Trimming took off 1 base at V and 11 bases at J, with 17 bases between the two ends. The CDR3 covers 14 residues. In DNA, the CDR3 is TGTGCCAGCTCACCACTGGCCGTCCCGCCGGGGGCTTTCTTT. Protein product: CASSPLAVPPGAFF.

The genes are TRBV5-1 and TRBJ2-1, with 12 bases aligning to TRBD1. The CDR3 consists of 16 residues. Germline CDR1 reads SGHRS; CDR2 reads YFSETQ. The ends lost 1 base at V and 6 bases at J; junction bases unmatched: 5. CDR3 sequence: CASSLYGTGGINEQFF. The CDR3 DNA sequence: TGCGCCAGCAGCTTGTATGGGACAGGGGGCATCAATGAGCAGTTCTTC.

This clonotype was found a few times. CDR3 loop: CASSLVDSGRDEQFF. CDR3 coding DNA: TGCGCCAGCAGCTTGGTGGATAGCGGGAGGGACGAGCAGTTCTTC. The chain employs TRBV5-1 and TRBJ2-1; 11 bases are a match to TRBD2. Germline values: CDR1 SGHRS, CDR2 YFSETQ. The CDR3 loop spans 15 amino acids. J gave up 10 bases and V 0 bases, and 6 bases lay outside the gene matches.

This clonotype was picked up many times. The CDR3 is CASSYRRTSNTGELFF. DNA of the CDR3: TGTGCCAGCAGCTACCGACGGACCTCGAACACCGGGGAGCTGTTTTTT. The genes are TRBV7-2 and TRBJ2-2; no reliable D call. Germline V gives CDR1 SGHTA, CDR2 FQGNSA. This CDR3 region has 16 residues. Trimming pared 4 bases from V and 0 bases from J, leaving 12 bases between.

Only a few counts were recorded for this clonotype. This chain uses TRBV28 with TRBJ2-2; 11 bases match TRBD2. The germline CDR1 and CDR2 sequences are MDHEN and SYDVKM. V gave up 5 bases and J gave up 4 bases; unmatched junction bases: 3. The CDR3 has 15 residues. This chain's CDR3 is CASSPSGGFTGELFF. The CDR3 DNA reads TGTGCCAGCAGTCCTAGCGGGGGGTTCACCGGGGAGCTGTTTTTT. The entire variable domain, with the rest obtained from reference TRBV28 and TRBJ2-2, is as follows: DVKVTQSSRYLVKRTGEKVFLECVQDMDHENMFWYRQDPGLGLRLIYFSYDVKMKEKGDIPEGYSVSREKKERFSLILESASTNQTSMYLCASSPSGGFTGELFFGEGSRLTVL.

The genes are TRBV6-1 and TRBJ1-1, with TRBD1 matching 8 bases. In germline, CDR1 is MNHNS, CDR2 SASEGT. The V gene end was trimmed by 6 bases and the J gene end by 7 bases; junction bases not matched to a gene: 13. The CDR3 runs to 15 residues. The CDR3 is CASRSLQGAYVEAFF. CDR3 coding DNA: TGTGCCAGCAGGTCCCTCCAGGGGGCTTATGTTGAAGCTTTCTTT.

This sequence joins TRBV28 and TRBJ1-5, with D possibly being TRBD1 (5 bases). This CDR3 has 13 residues. Germline V gene data show CDR1 as MDHEN and CDR2 as SYDVKM. Trimming left V 6 bases short and J 6 bases short, with 12 bases between. The CDR3 sequence: CASSRDFGQPQHF. Here the CDR3 DNA reads TGTGCCAGCAGCCGGGACTTCGGTCAGCCCCAGCATTTT.

This clonotype was detected only a few times. V and J are TRBV25-1 and TRBJ2-2; 11 bases match TRBD2. Germline CDR1 and CDR2: MGHDK and SYGVNS. CDR3 length: 17 amino acids. The V segment lost 6 bases and the J segment 0 bases; nucleotides outside the gene matches: 6. CDR3 region: CASRGRLAGTNTGELFF. The CDR3 bases are TGTGCCAGCAGGGGAAGACTAGCGGGAACGAACACCGGGGAGCTGTTTTTT.

This clonotype was seen many times. This chain uses TRBV20-1 with TRBJ2-5, with a possible D match to TRBD1 (6 bases). The germline CDR1 and CDR2 sequences are DFQATT and SNEGSKA (reference sequence). V gave up 3 bases and J gave up 4 bases, with 9 bases separating them. The CDR3 is 12 amino acids. In DNA, the CDR3 is TGCAGTGCTAGTTGGGGGCCAGAGACCCAGTACTTC. Its translation: CSASWGPETQYF.

This clonotype was detected ten times or more. J is TRBJ2-5 and V is TRBV20-1; 14 bases align to TRBD2. Germline values: CDR1 DFQATT, CDR2 SNEGSKA (reference sequence). V lost 5 bases to trimming and J lost 5 bases; unmatched junction nucleotides: 7. The CDR3 extends over 15 amino acids. The CDR3 sequence: CSALRTSGRRETQYF. CDR3 sequence (DNA): TGCAGTGCTCTCCGGACTAGCGGGAGGCGGGAGACCCAGTACTTC.

The V call is TRBV5-1, the J call TRBJ1-2; 7 bases fit TRBD1. This CDR3 region has 12 residues. J lost 0 bases, V lost 7 bases, and 0 bases had no gene match. Germline V gene lookup returns CDR1 SGHRS and CDR2 YFSETQ. DNA for the CDR3: TGCGCCAGCGGGACAGCTAACTATGGCTACACCTTC. This sequence encodes CASGTANYGYTF.